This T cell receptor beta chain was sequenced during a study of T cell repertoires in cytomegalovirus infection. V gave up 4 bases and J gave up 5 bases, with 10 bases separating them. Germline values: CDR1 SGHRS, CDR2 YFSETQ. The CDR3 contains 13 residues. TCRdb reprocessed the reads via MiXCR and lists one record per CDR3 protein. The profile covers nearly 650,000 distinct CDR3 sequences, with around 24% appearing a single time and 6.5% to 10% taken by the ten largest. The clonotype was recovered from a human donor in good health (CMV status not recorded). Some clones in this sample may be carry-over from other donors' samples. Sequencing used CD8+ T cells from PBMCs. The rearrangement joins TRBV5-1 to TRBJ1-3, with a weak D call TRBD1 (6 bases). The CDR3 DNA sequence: TGCGCCAGCAGCGAGGGGGGACGAAACACCATATATTTT. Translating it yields CASSEGGRNTIYF.